Listed below are T cell receptor beta chains from one sample, sequenced in a study of graft-versus-host responses after intestinal transplantation. This table comes from immunoSEQ multiplex PCR, and its TCRdb copy is limited to in-frame clones, with some not included. The repertoire holds 95,000 to 130,000 clones, with about nine tenths as singletons. No antigen has been identified for these receptors. The sample in question was unstimulated CD4+ T cells sorted from spleen or lymph node cells, obtained before intestinal transplant. These receptors all come from a human donor who received an intestinal transplant. Both conserved end residues are part of each CDR3. Clone size is shown for a subset of rows, as once, few, many or a class of expanded clone.

V gene,clone size,CDR3 length,J gene,CDR3 protein
TRBV11-2,NA,13,TRBJ2-7,CASSPHISYEQYF
TRBV5-4,NA,14,TRBJ2-5,CASSLGTGAETQYF
TRBV7-9,NA,16,TRBJ2-1,CASSLFSGLAVNEQFF
TRBV19,once,14,TRBJ2-7,CASTDPGQGAEQYF
TRBV5-4,NA,14,TRBJ2-3,CASSLRQGADTQYF
TRBV5-4,NA,15,TRBJ1-6,CASSQGRGGNSPLHF
TRBV29-1,NA,11,TRBJ2-7,CSVNGPRGAYF
TRBV19,NA,13,TRBJ2-7,CASSTGTDYEQYF
TRBV18,NA,19,TRBJ1-2,CVSSPDYGTGLGANYGYTF
TRBV28,NA,16,TRBJ1-5,CASSINRGVSNQPQHF
TRBV10-1,NA,13,TRBJ2-3,CASGTSGTDTQYF
TRBV2,NA,13,TRBJ1-1,CASSRGQVVVAFF
TRBV4-1,once,16,TRBJ1-5,CASSQGSAQGGQPQHF
TRBV6-5,once,14,TRBJ2-5,CASSYERGAREQYF
TRBV7-2,NA,16,TRBJ2-2,CASSPRAGTNTGELFF
TRBV5-1,NA,15,TRBJ2-1,CASSLGTSFYNEQFF
TRBV10-3,NA,13,TRBJ2-7,CAIRGQGRDEQYF
TRBV28,NA,13,TRBJ1-6,CASTGQGNSPLHF
TRBV5-6,NA,14,TRBJ2-5,CASSELAAQETQYF
TRBV7-2,NA,15,TRBJ2-7,CASSFTGGPSYEQYF
TRBV6-1,NA,13,TRBJ2-7,CASRPTGTDEQYF
TRBV6-5,NA,14,TRBJ1-2,CASSSPGQRYGYTF
TRBV10-3,once,12,TRBJ2-7,CASRPGSYEQYF
TRBV27,NA,18,TRBJ2-1,CASSLRTSGGHSYNEQFF
TRBV27,NA,14,TRBJ1-1,CASSYDRADTEAFF
TRBV18,few,14,TRBJ2-7,CASSPDRVSYEQYF
TRBV7-3,NA,14,TRBJ2-2,CASSKTGGGGELFF
TRBV11-2,once,13,TRBJ1-1,CASSFGEDTEAFF
TRBV5-1,NA,14,TRBJ1-2,CASSLSDRGYGYTF